What follows are 10 T cell receptor beta chains derived from one specimen sequenced in a study of beta chain features in type 1 diabetes. Expressed TCRB transcripts were sequenced because the isolated RNA had all been reverse transcribed beforehand. Libraries were prepared by immunoSEQ multiplex PCR; TCRdb keeps only in-frame clonotypes and omits some of them. This sample has roughly 500,000 clones, with more than 9.5% found just once. Sequencing was performed on naive CD4+ T cells from blood. These receptors originate from a woman in her late teens or twenties in good health.

The CDR3 loop reads CASSNRQGLNIQYF. The CDR3 DNA follows: TGCGCCAGCAGCAACCGACAGGGGCTGAACATTCAGTACTTC. The rearrangement uses TRBV4-3 and TRBJ2-4; 8 nucleotides match TRBD1. CDR1 is LGHNA, CDR2 YSLEER, per germline. The CDR3 has 14 amino acids. After removal of 5 bases from V and 7 bases from J, the junction contained 7 bases not matched to a gene.

The chain couples TRBV13 to TRBJ2-7; TRBD1 or TRBD2 may be the D gene (5 bases each). The CDR3 runs to 19 residues. Trimming removed 0 bases from V and 3 bases from J, with 24 bases in between. Germline V gene data show CDR1 as PRHDT and CDR2 as FYEKMQ (reference sequence). CDR3 protein: CASSLGLRGWRVKVYEQYF. The CDR3 DNA sequence: TGTGCCAGCAGCTTAGGCCTGAGGGGCTGGAGAGTTAAAGTCTACGAGCAGTACTTC.

V and J are TRBV7-8 and TRBJ1-2; D is perhaps TRBD1 (6 bases). CDR1 and CDR2 from the germline V gene are SGHVS and FQNEAQ. With 1 base removed from V and 5 bases from J, the gap between germline ends came to 17 bases. The CDR3 length is 16 residues. The CDR3 coding sequence is TGTGCCAGCAGCTTAGGTACTTCCGGGACACATTATGGCTACACCTTC. Residues: CASSLGTSGTHYGYTF.

This clone was observed a handful of times. This chain links TRBV9 with TRBJ2-2; maybe TRBD2 (6 bases). Trimming shortened V by 0 bases and J by 6 bases, and 12 bases separated the two germline ends. The germline CDR1 and CDR2 sequences are SGDLS and YYNGEE. This CDR3 comprises 15 residues. The CDR3 DNA is TGTGCCAGCAGCGTAGGTCTAGCGAGGGCCGGGGAGCTGTTTTTT. This translates into CASSVGLARAGELFF.

The chain has TRBV27 and TRBJ1-1, with no clear D. Germline V gene sequence: CDR1 MNHEY, CDR2 SMNVEV (reference sequence). The CDR3 sequence is 14 residues long. V was trimmed by 4 bases and J by 0 bases, leaving 9 bases between them. CDR3 sequence reads: CASSSRTVNTEAFF. The CDR3 DNA reads as TGTGCCAGCAGTTCCAGGACGGTGAACACTGAAGCTTTCTTT.

This clone was seen a handful of times. V gene TRBV13 combines with J gene TRBJ2-7, with D uncertain. The germline gives CDR1 PRHDT, CDR2 FYEKMQ (reference sequence). The CDR3 consists of 15 residues. Trimming removed 3 bases from V and 3 bases from J, with 15 bases in between. The CDR3 DNA reads as TGTGCCAGCAGCTTCGAACGGGCACCTTACTACGAGCAGTACTTC. Translated, it gives CASSFERAPYYEQYF.

The CDR3 DNA is TGCGCCAGCAGCTTGTTTAACGGGCAGAACTATGGCTACACCTTC. Its translation is CASSLFNGQNYGYTF. This chain connects TRBV5-1 to TRBJ1-2, with D uncertain. Germline CDR1 SGHRS, CDR2 YFSETQ. This CDR3 is built from 15 residues. The V and J ends lost 1 base and 2 bases respectively, with 12 bases between them. Full variable domain (missing parts from reference TRBV5-1 and TRBJ1-2): KAGVTQTPRYLIKTRGQQVTLSCSPISGHRSVSWYQQTPGQGLQFLFEYFSETQRNKGNFPGRFSGRQFSNSRSEMNVSTLELGDSALYLCASSLFNGQNYGYTFGSGTRLTVV.

V is TRBV7-8 and J is TRBJ2-3, with a possible D match to TRBD2 (6 bases). Germline V gene data show CDR1 as SGHVS and CDR2 as FQNEAQ. CDR3 size: 15 residues. V dropped 4 bases and J dropped 3 bases, with 14 bases sitting between them. The CDR3 DNA follows: TGTGCCAGCAGCTCCCGGAGGGCCGTTACAGATACGCAGTATTTT. Amino acid sequence: CASSSRRAVTDTQYF.

The chain employs TRBV28 and TRBJ1-2; D gene ambiguous. From germline, CDR1 is MDHEN and CDR2 SYDVKM. This CDR3 region has 14 residues. The V gene lost 3 bases and the J gene lost 8 bases, with 16 bases spanning the gap. The CDR3 reads CASSFADRRGGYTF. The CDR3 DNA reads TGTGCCAGCAGTTTTGCAGACCGAAGAGGGGGCTACACCTTC.

This clone was counted only a few times. The chain recombines TRBV6-5 with TRBJ1-2; D is ambiguous. The V and J ends lost 8 bases and 5 bases respectively, with 15 bases between them. CDR1 and CDR2 (germline): MNHEY, SVGAGI. CDR3 length equals 13 residues. DNA of the CDR3: TGTGCCAGCTCCTGGGGTGTTAGTTATGGCTACACCTTC. Protein product: CASSWGVSYGYTF.